Included here is one T cell receptor beta chain sequence, with context. Its matching antigen is unknown. The PCR made use of 60 Vbeta and 13 Jbeta primers. Profiled with immunoSEQ multiplex PCR; TCRdb holds only in-frame clones, not every one. Among 150,000 to 200,000 clones listed, roughly 87% were seen once. The sample comes from a study of cytomegalovirus exposure and HLA in healthy donors. J was trimmed by 4 bases and V by 0 bases; bases with no gene match: 8. Germline lookup yields CDR1 GTSNPN and CDR2 SVGIG (reference sequence). The CDR3 contains 15 residues. General study points: Presence/absence analyses rested on an assumption that sequencing depth was roughly uniform across donors. Several top significant clusters appeared, in a later analysis, to be linked to common viral pathogens. In vitro experiments confirmed that three CMV-associated chains were specific for CMV antigens. According to an earlier analysis, most TCR beta V segments yielded productive rearrangements about 87% or about 30% of the time.

This clonotype was obtained from a girl under three years old in good health and CMV-seronegative. The chain combines TRBV30 with TRBJ1-1, with 7 bases fitting TRBD1. The sequenced sample was PBMCs. The CDR3 nucleotides read TGTGCCTGGAGTGTAAGGGACAGCTCTTTCACTGAAGCTTTCTTT. Its protein is CAWSVRDSSFTEAFF.